Listed below are T cell receptor beta chains from one sample, sequenced in a study of CD8+CD57+ T cells in acquired aplastic anemia. MiXCR, run by TCRdb on the reads, gives a single entry per CDR3 protein. The sample records about 81,000 distinct CDR3 sequences, under 50% being singletons. The sample taken for sequencing was sorted CD4+, CD8+, or CD8+CD57+ T cells (not recorded which) from PBMCs. These receptors were taken from a human donor in good health, serving as a control. Each CDR3 is given with its conserved first and last residue. The D gene is left open where the match is weak. Clone size is not always given. Where it is, it says once, few, many or a class for expanded clones.

d_gene,abundance,j_gene,v_gene,CDR3nt,CDR3aa
-,many,TRBJ1-1,TRBV7-8,TGTGCCAGCAGCCCAGTCGCAGGGAACACTGAAGCTTTCTTT,CASSPVAGNTEAFF
-,-,TRBJ1-3,TRBV7-2,TGTGCCAGCAGCTTTTGGGGGAGGATAGACACCATATATTTT,CASSFWGRIDTIYF
-,many,TRBJ2-7,TRBV27,TGTGCCAGCAGTTCTTCCGAGTTGAACGAGCAGTACTTC,CASSSSELNEQYF
-,-,TRBJ2-7,TRBV19,TGTGCCAGTAGTATAGGAGGGCAGGGGCTCTACGAGCAGTACTTC,CASSIGGQGLYEQYF
-,many,TRBJ2-7,TRBV6-1,TGTGCCAGCAGCTCGATGACAGAGTTCTACGAGCAGTACTTC,CASSSMTEFYEQYF
TRBD2,-,TRBJ2-3,TRBV20-1,TGCAGTGCTAGAGATTGGCTAGCGGGGGGGGTTATTGCGGACACAGATACGCAGTATTTT,CSARDWLAGGVIADTDTQYF
TRBD1,-,TRBJ1-2,TRBV2,TGTGCCAGCGGAACAGGGGGCAACTATGGCTACACCTTC,CASGTGGNYGYTF
TRBD2,-,TRBJ2-1,TRBV10-3,TGTGCCACCGGGGGGGGAGAGCAGTTCTTC,CATGGGEQFF
TRBD2,many,TRBJ2-3,TRBV2,TGTGCCAGCAGTGGAACGACTAGCGGGGGGCACACAGATACGCAGTATTTT,CASSGTTSGGHTDTQYF
-,few,TRBJ2-3,TRBV20-1,TGCAGCGCTGACCCAGGATATCACACAGATACGCAGTATTTT,CSADPGYHTDTQYF
-,-,TRBJ1-1,TRBV27,TGTGCCAGCCGGGACGGAGGGGCGAACACTGAAGCTTTCTTT,CASRDGGANTEAFF
-,many,TRBJ2-3,TRBV25-1,TGTGCCAGCAGCTATGGGGACCGGAGCACAGATACGCAGTATTTT,CASSYGDRSTDTQYF
-,many,TRBJ1-3,TRBV2,TGTGCCAGCAGTGATGATACGATCTGGTTCAGCTCTGGAAACACCATATATTTT,CASSDDTIWFSSGNTIYF
-,-,TRBJ2-6,TRBV19,TGTGCCAGTAGGCTATATAGCTCTGGGGCCAACGTCCTGACTTTC,CASRLYSSGANVLTF
TRBD2,-,TRBJ2-7,TRBV24-1,TGTGCCACCAGTGACAAACTAGCGGGGCCCTACGAGCAGTACTTC,CATSDKLAGPYEQYF
-,many,TRBJ1-2,TRBV24-1,TGTGCCACCAGCCCGCAGGGGAACTATGGCTACACCTTC,CATSPQGNYGYTF
-,-,TRBJ2-5,TRBV2,TGTGCCAGCTCACCGGAGGCAGGGACAGAGACCCAGTACTTC,CASSPEAGTETQYF
TRBD1,-,TRBJ2-1,TRBV11-2,TGTGCCAGCAGCCCCCGCGACAGGGCACCCTACAATGAGCAGTTCTTC,CASSPRDRAPYNEQFF
-,many,TRBJ2-1,TRBV2,TGTGCCAGCAGCCAAGAGGCTCGAGAGCAGTTCTTC,CASSQEAREQFF
-,many,TRBJ1-1,TRBV20-1,TGCAGTGCTAGATTCGACACTGAAGCTTTCTTT,CSARFDTEAFF
-,few,TRBJ2-3,TRBV6-4,TGTGCCACCTCTGGGCGGGACACAGATACGCAGTATTTT,CATSGRDTDTQYF
-,-,TRBJ2-3,TRBV12-5,TGTGCTAGTGGGATAACAAACGGGGGAGCAGATACGCAGTATTTT,CASGITNGGADTQYF
TRBD1,-,TRBJ1-5,TRBV15,TGTGCCACCAGCCCCGACAGGGGACGCAATCAGCCCCAGCATTTT,CATSPDRGRNQPQHF
-,-,TRBJ1-2,TRBV5-1,TGCGCCAGCAGCTACGAGACAGGCGTAGCTAACTATGGCTACACCTTC,CASSYETGVANYGYTF
-,few,TRBJ1-6,TRBV25-1,TGTGCCAGCAGTCAAGGGGATAATTCACCCCTCCACTTT,CASSQGDNSPLHF
-,many,TRBJ1-2,TRBV7-9,TGTGCCAGCAGCTTATGGTCCCAGGACAGAAGCACCTTC,CASSLWSQDRSTF
-,-,TRBJ1-5,TRBV2,TGTGCCAGCAGTGAAGAACTCGAAGAGACCCAGCATTTT,CASSEELEETQHF
TRBD1,-,TRBJ2-3,TRBV24-1,TGTGCCACCAGTCGACAGGGATGGACAGATACGCAGTATTTT,CATSRQGWTDTQYF
-,-,TRBJ1-2,TRBV24-1,TGTGCCACCAGTGATTACAGGGATTCGGATGGCTACACCTTC,CATSDYRDSDGYTF
-,many,TRBJ1-1,TRBV9,TGTGCCAGCAGCGTAGGTGGGGGCACGGCGACTGAAGCTTTCTTT,CASSVGGGTATEAFF
-,-,TRBJ1-2,TRBV7-9,TGTGCCAGCAGCTTAGGGGATTCCGTCCGGACTGGCTACACCTTC,CASSLGDSVRTGYTF
TRBD2,-,TRBJ2-7,TRBV6-5,TGTGCCAGCAGTTACGGGACTAGCGGTAGGGGGCAGTACTTC,CASSYGTSGRGQYF
TRBD1,-,TRBJ2-7,TRBV20-1,TGCAGTGCTCCGGGACAGGGTAACGAGCAGTACTTC,CSAPGQGNEQYF
-,-,TRBJ2-1,TRBV10-3,TGTGCCATCAGACAGGGACTTGCAGACAATGAGCAGTTCTTC,CAIRQGLADNEQFF
-,many,TRBJ1-2,TRBV24-1,TGTGCCACCAGTCATAACACAGATTCGGCCTATGGCTACACCTTC,CATSHNTDSAYGYTF
-,many,TRBJ1-1,TRBV19,TGTGCCAGTAGTCCCCGGAACCAAGAGATCGAAGCTTTCTTT,CASSPRNQEIEAFF
-,once,TRBJ2-7,TRBV25-1,TGTGCCAGCAGTATGAACCGGGACCAACTTACCTACGAGCAGTACTTC,CASSMNRDQLTYEQYF
-,many,TRBJ1-1,TRBV24-1,TGTGCCACCAGTGACGGTGGGATGAACACTGAAGCTTTCTTT,CATSDGGMNTEAFF
-,-,TRBJ2-7,TRBV6-1,TGTGCCAGCAGTCTCCGGGACGGCGAGTTTTTCGAGCAGTACTTC,CASSLRDGEFFEQYF
TRBD1,few,TRBJ2-2,TRBV11-2,TGTGCCAGCAGCTCGTCCGGGACAGGGATGTTGGCCGCCGGGGAGCTGTTTTTT,CASSSSGTGMLAAGELFF
TRBD1,few,TRBJ1-5,TRBV6-1,TGTGCCCGCAGCCAAGGGGGACAGGGCATTCAGCCCCAGCATTTT,CARSQGGQGIQPQHF
-,-,TRBJ2-6,TRBV2,TGTGCCAGCAGCGATACAGGGCCTGGGGCCAACGTCCTGACTTTC,CASSDTGPGANVLTF
TRBD1,many,TRBJ2-7,TRBV20-1,TGCAGTGCCGATCGGGACAGGGGGCGCGGATCCTACGAGCAGTACTTC,CSADRDRGRGSYEQYF
-,-,TRBJ1-1,TRBV6-4,TGTGCCAGCAGTGACGGGGGTGACCCTGAAGCTTTCTTT,CASSDGGDPEAFF
-,-,TRBJ1-2,TRBV24-1,TGTGCCACCAGTGACTCAGGGAGCGGCTACACCTTC,CATSDSGSGYTF
-,-,TRBJ1-1,TRBV29-1,TGCAGCATTCGAGGGGGGGGGAACACTGAAGCTTTCTTT,CSIRGGGNTEAFF
-,many,TRBJ2-7,TRBV5-1,TGCGCCAGCAGCTTGGCCGTGGGGGGCGAGCAGTACTTC,CASSLAVGGEQYF